This T cell receptor beta chain was retrieved from a study of T cell responses to AZD1222 COVID-19 vaccine. For this clone: Its antigen is not identified.

The CDR3 runs to 15 residues. Deletions cut 3 bases from V and 4 bases from J, with 15 bases between. Germline values: CDR1 MRHNA, CDR2 SNTAGT. General study points: Nearly half of spike-specific TCRs reportedly go after variant regions that carry no mutations. Samples come after the peak T cell response, not at day 14. Clonal diversity was possibly underestimated, and the donors were mostly white British, with more females. Spike-specific TCR repertoires showed rising breadth and depth after two AZD1222 doses.

The table came from immunoSEQ multiplex PCR; TCRdb's copy has only in-frame clones and leaves some out. The sample holds some 200,000 clones, more than 85% seen once. The sequence came from an adult in good health. The starting material was peripheral blood, obtained on day 0 of AZD1222 vaccination. The V call is TRBV6-4, the J call TRBJ1-2, with a weak D call TRBD1 (5 bases). CDR3 loop: CASSEAYGGFYGYTF. The CDR3 DNA follows: TGTGCCAGCAGTGAGGCGTATGGGGGTTTCTATGGCTACACCTTC.